These T cell receptor beta chains were read from a single sample in a study of PD-L1 blockade in urothelial cancer. Sequenced by immunoSEQ multiplex PCR; TCRdb stores in-frame clones only, minus some. The table includes some 25,000 clones, 84% detected once. Sequenced material: PBMCs, taken around atezolizumab (anti-PD-L1) treatment. The receptors shown here come from an older man with urothelial cancer. The CDR3 runs from the conserved cysteine through the conserved F or W. The D gene is left open where the match is weak. Expanded clones are given a class, and other clones once, few, many or no size at all.

V: TRBV6-5
J: TRBJ1-5
D: TRBD1
size: .
CDR3: CASSFGQGGNQPQHF
DNA: TGTGCCAGCAGTTTCGGACAGGGAGGCAATCAGCCCCAGCATTTT

V: TRBV10-3
J: TRBJ2-5
D: TRBD1
size: .
CDR3: CAHSMGQGMWETQYF
DNA: TGTGCCCACTCCATGGGACAGGGGATGTGGGAGACCCAGTACTTC

V: TRBV7-9
J: TRBJ1-4
D: .
size: once
CDR3: CASSRAGRGATNEKLFF
DNA: TGTGCCAGCAGCCGGGCAGGGCGGGGGGCAACTAATGAAAAACTGTTTTTT

V: TRBV9
J: TRBJ2-1
D: TRBD1
size: .
CDR3: CASSVGTGRAEQFF
DNA: TGTGCCAGCAGCGTTGGGACAGGGAGAGCTGAGCAGTTCTTC

V: TRBV15
J: TRBJ1-1
D: .
size: .
CDR3: CATSRDAVNTEAFF
DNA: TGTGCCACCAGCAGAGATGCAGTGAACACTGAAGCTTTCTTT

V: TRBV18
J: TRBJ2-1
D: TRBD1
size: .
CDR3: CASSPGTGGFEQFF
DNA: TGTGCCAGCTCACCCGGGACAGGGGGTTTTGAGCAGTTCTTC

V: TRBV5-1
J: TRBJ2-2
D: .
size: .
CDR3: CASSLTAGRNTGELFF
DNA: TGCGCCAGCAGCTTGACAGCGGGCAGGAACACCGGGGAGCTGTTTTTT

V: TRBV5-1
J: TRBJ1-2
D: .
size: .
CDR3: CASSLVQGAGYTF
DNA: TGCGCCAGCAGCTTGGTACAGGGTGCTGGCTACACCTTC

V: TRBV6-5
J: TRBJ2-5
D: .
size: .
CDR3: CASSYRRQETQYF
DNA: TGTGCCAGCAGTTACCGTCGCCAAGAGACCCAGTACTTC

V: TRBV30
J: TRBJ1-2
D: .
size: .
CDR3: CAWSVLQGGGYTF
DNA: TGTGCCTGGAGTGTATTACAGGGCGGGGGCTACACCTTC

V: TRBV4-1
J: TRBJ2-7
D: .
size: few
CDR3: CASSQGFLAGNYEQYF
DNA: TGCGCCAGCAGCCAAGGTTTCCTCGCGGGAAACTACGAGCAGTACTTC

V: TRBV19
J: TRBJ1-1
D: TRBD1
size: .
CDR3: CASSMGQVNTEAFF
DNA: TGTGCCAGTAGTATGGGACAGGTCAACACTGAAGCTTTCTTT

V: TRBV7-3
J: TRBJ2-1
D: TRBD1
size: .
CDR3: CASSSPGQGTKYNEQFF
DNA: TGTGCCAGCAGCTCGCCGGGACAGGGGACGAAATACAATGAGCAGTTCTTC

V: TRBV28
J: TRBJ1-5
D: TRBD1
size: once
CDR3: CASSLGTAGNQPQHF
DNA: TGTGCCAGCAGCCTTGGGACAGCCGGCAATCAGCCCCAGCATTTT

V: TRBV28
J: TRBJ1-5
D: .
size: few
CDR3: CASKRSNQPQHF
DNA: TGTGCCAGCAAACGGAGCAATCAGCCCCAGCATTTT

V: TRBV28
J: TRBJ1-5
D: .
size: .
CDR3: CASSSWAAQHF
DNA: TGTGCCAGCAGTTCCTGGGCAGCCCAGCATTTT

V: TRBV5-1
J: TRBJ2-2
D: TRBD1
size: .
CDR3: CASSSLDRGRNTGELFF
DNA: TGCGCCAGCAGCTCCCTGGACAGGGGGAGAAACACCGGGGAGCTGTTTTTT

V: TRBV6-4
J: TRBJ2-1
D: TRBD2
size: .
CDR3: CASSGTSGSSYNEQFF
DNA: TGTGCCAGCAGTGGGACGAGCGGGAGCTCCTACAATGAGCAGTTCTTC

V: TRBV28
J: TRBJ1-2
D: TRBD1
size: .
CDR3: CASITGQGAIGYTF
DNA: TGTGCCAGCATTACGGGACAGGGGGCGATTGGCTACACCTTC

V: TRBV30
J: TRBJ2-7
D: TRBD1
size: .
CDR3: CAWAGTGTGEQYF
DNA: TGTGCCTGGGCAGGGACAGGGACGGGCGAGCAGTACTTC

V: TRBV7-3
J: TRBJ2-5
D: TRBD1
size: .
CDR3: CASSSRGQGWETQYF
DNA: TGTGCCAGCAGCTCCCGGGGACAGGGTTGGGAGACCCAGTACTTC

V: TRBV2
J: TRBJ1-2
D: TRBD1
size: .
CDR3: CASSWTGLYSYTF
DNA: TGTGCCAGCAGTTGGACAGGCCTCTATAGCTACACCTTC